This T cell receptor beta chain was sequenced for a study of blood T cell repertoires in COVID-19. The V gene's germline CDR1 is SGHAT and CDR2 FQNNGV. The CDR3 has 14 amino acids. V was clipped by 3 bases and J by 4 bases, with 12 bases between them. This clone was observed once. Using immunoSEQ multiplex PCR, the repertoire was profiled, and TCRdb retains in-frame clones only, with some absent. The profile shows around 55,000 clones, about 87% of them singletons. The sequencing input was peripheral blood. The genes are TRBV11-2 and TRBJ1-1; D remains unclear. The receptor comes from a man aged 60 to 75 with acute or convalescent COVID-19. In nucleotides, the CDR3 is TGTGCCAGCAGCTTCGGGAGACGGGGCACTGAAGCTTTCTTT. As protein: CASSFGRRGTEAFF. Full variable domain (remainder filled in from reference TRBV11-2 and TRBJ1-1): EAGVAQSPRYKIIEKRQSVAFWCNPISGHATLYWYQQILGQGPKLLIQFQNNGVVDDSQLPKDRFSAERLKGVDSTLKIQPAKLEDSAVYLCASSFGRRGTEAFFGQGTRLTVV.